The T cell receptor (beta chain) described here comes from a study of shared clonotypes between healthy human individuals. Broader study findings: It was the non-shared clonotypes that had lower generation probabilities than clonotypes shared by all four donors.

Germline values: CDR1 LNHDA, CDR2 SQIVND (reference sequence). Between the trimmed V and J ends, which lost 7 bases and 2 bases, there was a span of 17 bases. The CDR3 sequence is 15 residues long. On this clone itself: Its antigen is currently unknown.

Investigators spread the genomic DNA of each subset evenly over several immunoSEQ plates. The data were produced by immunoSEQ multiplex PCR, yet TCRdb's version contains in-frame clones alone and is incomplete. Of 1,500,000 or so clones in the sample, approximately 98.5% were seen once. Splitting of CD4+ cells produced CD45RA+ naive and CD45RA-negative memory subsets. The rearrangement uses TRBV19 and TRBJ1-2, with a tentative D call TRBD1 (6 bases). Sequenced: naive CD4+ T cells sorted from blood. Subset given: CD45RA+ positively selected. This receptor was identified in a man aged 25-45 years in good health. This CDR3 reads CASTLGTRLNYGYTF. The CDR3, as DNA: TGTGCCAGTACCCTGGGGACAAGACTCAACTATGGCTACACCTTC.